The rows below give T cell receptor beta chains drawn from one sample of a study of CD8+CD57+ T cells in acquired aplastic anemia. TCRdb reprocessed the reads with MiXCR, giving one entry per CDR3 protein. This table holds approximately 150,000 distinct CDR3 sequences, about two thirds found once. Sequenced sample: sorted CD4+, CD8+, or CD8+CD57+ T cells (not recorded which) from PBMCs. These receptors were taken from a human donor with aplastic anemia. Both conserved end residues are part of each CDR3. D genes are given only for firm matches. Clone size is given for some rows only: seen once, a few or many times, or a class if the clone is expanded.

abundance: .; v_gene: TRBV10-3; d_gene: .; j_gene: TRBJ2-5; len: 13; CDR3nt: TGTGCCATCAGTGCACCGGGGGCAGAGACCCAGTACTTC; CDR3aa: CAISAPGAETQYF
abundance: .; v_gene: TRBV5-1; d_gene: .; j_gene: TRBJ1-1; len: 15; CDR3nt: TGCGCCAGCAGCCCTTCTTACGTGGAGGGTGGTGAAGCTTTCTTT; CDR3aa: CASSPSYVEGGEAFF
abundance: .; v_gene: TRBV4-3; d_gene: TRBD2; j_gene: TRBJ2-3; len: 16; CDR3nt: TGCGCCAGCAGCCAACCTGCAGGACTAGCACCTAATACGCAGTATTTT; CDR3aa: CASSQPAGLAPNTQYF
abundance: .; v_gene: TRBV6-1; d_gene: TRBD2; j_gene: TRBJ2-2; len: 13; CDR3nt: TGTGCCAGCAGTGAAGGGACTAGCGGGGAGCTGTTTTTT; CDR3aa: CASSEGTSGELFF
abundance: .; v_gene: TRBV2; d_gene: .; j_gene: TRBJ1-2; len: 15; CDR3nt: TGTGCCGGCAGTGAAGGGTGGACAGTAAACTATGGCTACACCTTC; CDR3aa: CAGSEGWTVNYGYTF
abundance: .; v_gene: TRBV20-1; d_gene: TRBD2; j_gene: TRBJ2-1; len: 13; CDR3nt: TGCAGTACCTATTTCGGGCTAGCGGGAGGGTGGTTCTTC; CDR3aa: CSTYFGLAGGWFF
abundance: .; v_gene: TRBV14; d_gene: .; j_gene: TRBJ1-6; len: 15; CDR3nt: TGTGCCAGCAGCCAAGAGGCAGGGGCCATCCCTCCCCTCCACTTT; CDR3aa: CASSQEAGAIPPLHF
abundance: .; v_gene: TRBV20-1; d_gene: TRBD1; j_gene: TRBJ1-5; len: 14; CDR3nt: TGCAGTGCTAGAGGGGACAGGGAGAATCAGCCCCAGCATTTT; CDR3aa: CSARGDRENQPQHF
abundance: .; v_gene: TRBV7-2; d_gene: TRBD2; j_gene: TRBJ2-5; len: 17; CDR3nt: TGTGCCAGCAGCTTCCCGGGACTAGCGGGGGGCCAAGAGACCCAGTACTTC; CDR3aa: CASSFPGLAGGQETQYF
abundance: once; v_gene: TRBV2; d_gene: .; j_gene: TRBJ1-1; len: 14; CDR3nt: TGTGCCAGCAGTGAGGGTAAGATGAACACTGAAGCTTTCTTT; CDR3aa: CASSEGKMNTEAFF
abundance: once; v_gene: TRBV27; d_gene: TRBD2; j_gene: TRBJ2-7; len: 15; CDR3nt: TGTGCCAGCAGTCCCGGGACTAGCAGATCCTACGAGCAGTACTTC; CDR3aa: CASSPGTSRSYEQYF
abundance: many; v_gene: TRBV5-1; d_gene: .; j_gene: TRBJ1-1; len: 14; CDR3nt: TGCGCCAGCGGCTGGAGGGATTGGAACACTGAAGCTTTCTTT; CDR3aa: CASGWRDWNTEAFF
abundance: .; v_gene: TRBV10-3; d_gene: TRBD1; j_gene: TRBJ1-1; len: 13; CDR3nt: TGTGCCATCAGTTTCGACAGGGGCACTGAAGCTTTCTTT; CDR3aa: CAISFDRGTEAFF
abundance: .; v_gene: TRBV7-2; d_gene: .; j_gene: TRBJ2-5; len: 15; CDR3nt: TGTGCCAGCAGCTTAGGAGGAGGGGGGCGAGAGACCCAGTACTTC; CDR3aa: CASSLGGGGRETQYF
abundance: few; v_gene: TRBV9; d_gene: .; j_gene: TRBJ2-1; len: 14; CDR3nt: TGTGCCAGCCGAGTGAGCGATGGGACAATGGAGCAGTTCTTC; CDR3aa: CASRVSDGTMEQFF
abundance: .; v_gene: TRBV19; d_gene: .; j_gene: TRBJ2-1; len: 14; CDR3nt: TGTGCCAGTGGAAGGGAAAGCTCCTACAATGAGCAGTTCTTC; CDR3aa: CASGRESSYNEQFF
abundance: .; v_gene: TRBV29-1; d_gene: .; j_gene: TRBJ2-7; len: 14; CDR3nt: TGCAGCGTTGAGGGCCCTAAGAACCACGCCGAGCAGTACTTC; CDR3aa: CSVEGPKNHAEQYF
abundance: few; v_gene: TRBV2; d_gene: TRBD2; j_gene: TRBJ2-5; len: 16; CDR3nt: TGTGCCAGCAGTCCACGGACTAGCGGGGCCCAAGAGACCCAGTACTTC; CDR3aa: CASSPRTSGAQETQYF
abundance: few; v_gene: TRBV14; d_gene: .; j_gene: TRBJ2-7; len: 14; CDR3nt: TGTGCCAGCAGCCAAACGGGCAGGTCTTACGAGCAGTACTTC; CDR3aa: CASSQTGRSYEQYF
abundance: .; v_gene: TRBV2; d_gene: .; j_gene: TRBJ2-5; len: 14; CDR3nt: TGTGCCAGCACCTTCGACACGGAACAAGAGACCCAGTACTTC; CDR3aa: CASTFDTEQETQYF
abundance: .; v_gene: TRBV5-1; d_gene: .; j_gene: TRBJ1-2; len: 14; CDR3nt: TGCGCCAGCAGCGCGGAACAGTCTAACTATGGCTACACCTTC; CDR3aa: CASSAEQSNYGYTF
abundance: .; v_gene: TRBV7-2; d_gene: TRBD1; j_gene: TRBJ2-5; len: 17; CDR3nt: TGTGCCAGCAGCTTAGTCAACCGGACAGGGGACCAAGAGACCCAGTACTTC; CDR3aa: CASSLVNRTGDQETQYF
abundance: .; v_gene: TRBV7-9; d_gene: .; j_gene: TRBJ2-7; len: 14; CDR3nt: TGTGCCAGCAGCTCCCGACCGCTCATCTACGAGCAGTACTTC; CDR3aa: CASSSRPLIYEQYF
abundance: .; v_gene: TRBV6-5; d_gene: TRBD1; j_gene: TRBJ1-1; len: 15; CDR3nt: TGTGCCAGCAGTTACCGAGGACAGGGCGGGACTGAAGCTTTCTTT; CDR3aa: CASSYRGQGGTEAFF
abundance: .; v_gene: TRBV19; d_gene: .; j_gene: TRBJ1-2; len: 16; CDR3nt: TGTGCCAGTAGTATCCCCCGACAGGAGAATAACTATGGCTACACCTTC; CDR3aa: CASSIPRQENNYGYTF
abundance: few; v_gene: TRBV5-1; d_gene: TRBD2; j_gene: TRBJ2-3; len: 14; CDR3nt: TGCGCCAGCAGCTCTCAGACTAGCTCAGATACGCAGTATTTT; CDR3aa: CASSSQTSSDTQYF
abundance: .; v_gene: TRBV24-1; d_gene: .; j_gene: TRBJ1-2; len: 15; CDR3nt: TGTGCCACCAGTGATTTGGGGGTAAACGGCTATGGCTACACCTTC; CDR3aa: CATSDLGVNGYGYTF
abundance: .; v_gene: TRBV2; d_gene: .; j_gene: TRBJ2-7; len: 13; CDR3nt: TGTGCCAGCAGTGTGGGGCCTACCTACGAGCAGTACTTC; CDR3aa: CASSVGPTYEQYF
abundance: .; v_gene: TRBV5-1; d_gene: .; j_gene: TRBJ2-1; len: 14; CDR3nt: TGCGCCAGCAGCTTGGGGTCTATGCCGAATGAGCAGTTCTTC; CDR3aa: CASSLGSMPNEQFF
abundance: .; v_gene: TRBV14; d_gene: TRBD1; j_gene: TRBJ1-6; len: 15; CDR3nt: TGTGCCAGCAGCCCTAGGACAGGGCTTAATTCACCCCTCCACTTT; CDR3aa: CASSPRTGLNSPLHF
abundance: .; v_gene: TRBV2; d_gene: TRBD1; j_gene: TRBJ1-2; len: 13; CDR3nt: TGTGCCAGCAGTTGGACAGGGACTGAGGGCTACACCTTC; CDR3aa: CASSWTGTEGYTF
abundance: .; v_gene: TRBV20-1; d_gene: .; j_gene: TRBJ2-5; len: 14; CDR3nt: TGCAGTGCCCTACCCACAGTGGGGACAGAGACCCAGTACTTC; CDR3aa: CSALPTVGTETQYF
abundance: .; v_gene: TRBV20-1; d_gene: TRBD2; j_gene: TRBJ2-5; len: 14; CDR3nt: TGCAGTGCTAGTACTAGCGGGGTTAAAGAGACCCAGTACTTC; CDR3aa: CSASTSGVKETQYF
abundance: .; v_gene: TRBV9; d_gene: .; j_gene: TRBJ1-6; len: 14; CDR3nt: TGTGCCAGCAGCGTCGAAGGATCTAATTCACCCCTCCACTTT; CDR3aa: CASSVEGSNSPLHF
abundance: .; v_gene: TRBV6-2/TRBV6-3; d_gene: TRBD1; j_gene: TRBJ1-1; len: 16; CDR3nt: TGTGCCAGCACCGCCGGGACAGGGGTCACGAACACTGAAGCTTTCTTT; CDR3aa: CASTAGTGVTNTEAFF
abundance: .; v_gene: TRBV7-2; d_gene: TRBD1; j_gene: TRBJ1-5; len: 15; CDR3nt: TGTGCCAGCAGCCCAGGGACAGGGCGGGGGCAGCCCCAGCATTTT; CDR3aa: CASSPGTGRGQPQHF
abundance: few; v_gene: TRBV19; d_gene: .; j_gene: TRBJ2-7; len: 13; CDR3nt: TGTGCCAGTAGTGCTGGGAACACCTACGAGCAGTACTTC; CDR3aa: CASSAGNTYEQYF
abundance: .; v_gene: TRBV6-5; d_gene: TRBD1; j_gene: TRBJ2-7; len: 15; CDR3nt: TGTGCCAGCAGGGGGCCCGGGACAGGTTACTACGAGCAGTACTTC; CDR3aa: CASRGPGTGYYEQYF
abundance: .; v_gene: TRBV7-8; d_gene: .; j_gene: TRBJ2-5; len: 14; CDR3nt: TGTGCCAGCAGCTTAGCGGCAGGGTCGGAGACCCAGTACTTC; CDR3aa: CASSLAAGSETQYF
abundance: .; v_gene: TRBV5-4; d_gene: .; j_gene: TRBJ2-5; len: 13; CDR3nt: TGTGCCAGCAGCTTAGGGGGGATGAAGACCCAGTACTTC; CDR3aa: CASSLGGMKTQYF
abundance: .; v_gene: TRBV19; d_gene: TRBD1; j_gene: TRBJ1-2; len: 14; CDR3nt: TGTGCCACCCGGGACAGGGGCACTAACTATGGCTACACCTTC; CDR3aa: CATRDRGTNYGYTF
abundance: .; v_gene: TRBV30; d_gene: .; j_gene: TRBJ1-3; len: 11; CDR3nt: TGTGCCTGGACCGTGGGAAACACCATATATTTT; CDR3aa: CAWTVGNTIYF
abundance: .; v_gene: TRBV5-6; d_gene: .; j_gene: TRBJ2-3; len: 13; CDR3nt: TGTGCCAGCAGCCCAATACCCCCCGATACGCAGTATTTT; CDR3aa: CASSPIPPDTQYF
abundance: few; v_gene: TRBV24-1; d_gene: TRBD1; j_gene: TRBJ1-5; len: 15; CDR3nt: TGTGCCACCAGCGAGGGGACAGGGAGTGGTCAGCCCCAGCATTTT; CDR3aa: CATSEGTGSGQPQHF
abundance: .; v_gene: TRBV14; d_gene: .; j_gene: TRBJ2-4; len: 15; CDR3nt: TGTGCCAGCAGCGTAGCTGTGGGGGGCAAAAACATTCAGTACTTC; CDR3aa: CASSVAVGGKNIQYF
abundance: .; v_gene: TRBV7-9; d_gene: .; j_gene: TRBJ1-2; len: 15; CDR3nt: TGTGCCAGCAGCCTCGACCCTAACAATCCCTATGGCTACACCTTC; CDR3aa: CASSLDPNNPYGYTF
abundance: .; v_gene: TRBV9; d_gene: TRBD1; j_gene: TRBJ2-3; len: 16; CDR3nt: TGTGCCAGCAGCTCAACCGGGACAGGGGCATCAGATACGCAGTATTTT; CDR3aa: CASSSTGTGASDTQYF
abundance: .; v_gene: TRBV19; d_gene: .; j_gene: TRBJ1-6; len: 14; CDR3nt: TGTGCCAGTACCCATGACAGGTTAAATTCACCCCTCCACTTT; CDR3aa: CASTHDRLNSPLHF
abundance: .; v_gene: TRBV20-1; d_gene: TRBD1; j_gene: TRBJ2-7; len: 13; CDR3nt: TGCAGTGCTAGAGAACAGGGGGCTCATGAGCAGTACTTC; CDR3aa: CSAREQGAHEQYF
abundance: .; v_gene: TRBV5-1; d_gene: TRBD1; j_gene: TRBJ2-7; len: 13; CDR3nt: TGCGCCAGCAGCGCCGCAGGGGGCTACGAGCAGTACTTC; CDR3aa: CASSAAGGYEQYF